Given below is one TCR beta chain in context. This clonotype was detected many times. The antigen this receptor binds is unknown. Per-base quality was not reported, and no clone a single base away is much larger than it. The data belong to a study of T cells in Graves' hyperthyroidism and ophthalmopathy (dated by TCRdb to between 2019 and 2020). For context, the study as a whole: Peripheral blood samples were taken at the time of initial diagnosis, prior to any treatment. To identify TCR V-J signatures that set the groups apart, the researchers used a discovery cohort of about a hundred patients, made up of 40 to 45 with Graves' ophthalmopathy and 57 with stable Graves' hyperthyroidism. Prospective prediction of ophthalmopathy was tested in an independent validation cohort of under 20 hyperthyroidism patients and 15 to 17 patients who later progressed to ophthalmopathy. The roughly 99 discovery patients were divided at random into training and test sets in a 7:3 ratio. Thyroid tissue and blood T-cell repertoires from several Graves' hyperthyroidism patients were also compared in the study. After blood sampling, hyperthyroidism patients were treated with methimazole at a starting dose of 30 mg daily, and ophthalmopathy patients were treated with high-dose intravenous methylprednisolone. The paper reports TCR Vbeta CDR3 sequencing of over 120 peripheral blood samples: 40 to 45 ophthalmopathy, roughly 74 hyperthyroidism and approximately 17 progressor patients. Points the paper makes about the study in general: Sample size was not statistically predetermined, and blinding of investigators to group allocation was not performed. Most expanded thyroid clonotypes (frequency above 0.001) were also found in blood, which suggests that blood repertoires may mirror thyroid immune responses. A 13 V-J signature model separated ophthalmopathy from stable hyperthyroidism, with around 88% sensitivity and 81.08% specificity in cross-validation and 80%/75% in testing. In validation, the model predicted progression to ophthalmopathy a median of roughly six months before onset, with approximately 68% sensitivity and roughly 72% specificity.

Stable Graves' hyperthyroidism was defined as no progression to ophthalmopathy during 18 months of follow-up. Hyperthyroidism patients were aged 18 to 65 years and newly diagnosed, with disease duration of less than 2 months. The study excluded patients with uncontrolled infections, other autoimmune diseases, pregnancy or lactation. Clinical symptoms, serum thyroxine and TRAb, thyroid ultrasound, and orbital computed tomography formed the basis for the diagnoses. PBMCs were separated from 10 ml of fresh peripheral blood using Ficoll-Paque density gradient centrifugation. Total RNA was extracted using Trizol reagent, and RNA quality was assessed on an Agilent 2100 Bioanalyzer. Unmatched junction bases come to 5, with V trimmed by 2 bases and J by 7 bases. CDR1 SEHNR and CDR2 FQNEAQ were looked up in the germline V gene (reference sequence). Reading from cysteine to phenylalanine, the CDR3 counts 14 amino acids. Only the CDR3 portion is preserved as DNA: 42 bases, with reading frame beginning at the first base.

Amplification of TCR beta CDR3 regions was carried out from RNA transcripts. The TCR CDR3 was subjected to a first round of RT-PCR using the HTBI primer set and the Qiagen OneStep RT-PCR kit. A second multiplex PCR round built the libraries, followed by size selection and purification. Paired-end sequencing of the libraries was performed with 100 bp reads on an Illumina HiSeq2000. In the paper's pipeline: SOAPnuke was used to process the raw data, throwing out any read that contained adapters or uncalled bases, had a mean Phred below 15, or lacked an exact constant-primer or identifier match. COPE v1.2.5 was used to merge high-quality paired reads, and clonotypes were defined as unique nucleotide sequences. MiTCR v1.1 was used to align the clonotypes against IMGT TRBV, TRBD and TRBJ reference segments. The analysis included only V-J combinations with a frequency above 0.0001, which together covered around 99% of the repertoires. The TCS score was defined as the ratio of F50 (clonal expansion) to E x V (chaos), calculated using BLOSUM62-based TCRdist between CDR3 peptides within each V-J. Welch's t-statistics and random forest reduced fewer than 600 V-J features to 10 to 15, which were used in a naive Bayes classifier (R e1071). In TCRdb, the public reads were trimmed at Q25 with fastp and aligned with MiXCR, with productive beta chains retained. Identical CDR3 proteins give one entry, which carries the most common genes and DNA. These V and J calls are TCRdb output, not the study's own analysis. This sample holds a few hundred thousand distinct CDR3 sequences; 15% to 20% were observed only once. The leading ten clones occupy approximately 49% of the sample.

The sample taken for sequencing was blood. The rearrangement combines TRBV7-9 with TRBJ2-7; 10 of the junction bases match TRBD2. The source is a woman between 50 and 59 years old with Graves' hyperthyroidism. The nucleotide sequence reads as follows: TGTGCCAGCAGCTTACTAGCGGGAGAGGATGAGCAGTACTTC. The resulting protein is CASSLLAGEDEQYF.